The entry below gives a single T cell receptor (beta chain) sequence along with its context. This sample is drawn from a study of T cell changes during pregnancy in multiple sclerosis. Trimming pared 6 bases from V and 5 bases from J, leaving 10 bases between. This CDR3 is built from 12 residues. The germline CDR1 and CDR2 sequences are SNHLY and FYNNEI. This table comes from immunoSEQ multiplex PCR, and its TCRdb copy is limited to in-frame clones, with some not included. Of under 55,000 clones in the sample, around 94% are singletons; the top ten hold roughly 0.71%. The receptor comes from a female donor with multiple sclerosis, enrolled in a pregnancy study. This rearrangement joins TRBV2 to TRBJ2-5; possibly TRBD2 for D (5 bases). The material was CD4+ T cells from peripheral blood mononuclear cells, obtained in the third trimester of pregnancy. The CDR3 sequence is CASRRGRETQYF. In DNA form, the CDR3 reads TGTGCCAGCAGACGGGGAAGGGAGACCCAGTACTTC.